The text below deals with one T cell receptor beta chain. CDR3 length: 14 residues. Trimming pared 0 bases from V and 0 bases from J, leaving 7 bases between. Germline assignment: CDR1 SGDLS and CDR2 YYNGEE. This record belongs to a study of blood T cell repertoires in COVID-19. Overall study: Italy, Spain and the United States were the sources of the convalescent and acute COVID-19 samples. PBMCs, B-cell-depleted T cells, or T cells provided the cDNA or gDNA that made up the material.

Authors' processing steps: Amplification of reference gene primers was used by the study to estimate nucleated cell counts. Sequencing used immunoSEQ multiplex PCR; TCRdb keeps in-frame clones, though not all of them. The V and J calls and clone size were taken over from that table, and D and trimming were inferred from the DNA. Among 250,000 to 300,000 clones, roughly 90% were seen once, and the ten largest hold roughly 2.2%. The receptor was isolated from a man aged 50 to 60 with acute or convalescent COVID-19. The rearrangement joins TRBV9 to TRBJ2-7; a possible D gene is TRBD1 (6 bases). The source material was peripheral blood. The DNA of the CDR3 is TGTGCCAGCAGCGTAGAGGACAGCTCCTACGAGCAGTACTTC. Translated, it gives CASSVEDSSYEQYF.